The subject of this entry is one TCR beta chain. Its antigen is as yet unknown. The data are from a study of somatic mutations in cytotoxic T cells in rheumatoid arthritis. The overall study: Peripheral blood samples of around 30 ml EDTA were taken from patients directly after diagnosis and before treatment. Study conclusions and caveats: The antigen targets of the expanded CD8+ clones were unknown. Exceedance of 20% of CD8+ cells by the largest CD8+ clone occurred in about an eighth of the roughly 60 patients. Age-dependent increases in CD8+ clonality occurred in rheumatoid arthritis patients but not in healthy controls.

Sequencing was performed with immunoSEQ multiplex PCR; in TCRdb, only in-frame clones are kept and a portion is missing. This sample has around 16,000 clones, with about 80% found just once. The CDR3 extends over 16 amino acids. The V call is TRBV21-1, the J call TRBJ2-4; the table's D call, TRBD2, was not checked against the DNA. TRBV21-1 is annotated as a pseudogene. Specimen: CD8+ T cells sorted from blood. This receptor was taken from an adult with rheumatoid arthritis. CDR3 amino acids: CASTRSGKLAKNIQYF. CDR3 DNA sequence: TGTGCCAGCACGCGCTCGGGGAAACTAGCCAAAAACATTCAGTACTTC.